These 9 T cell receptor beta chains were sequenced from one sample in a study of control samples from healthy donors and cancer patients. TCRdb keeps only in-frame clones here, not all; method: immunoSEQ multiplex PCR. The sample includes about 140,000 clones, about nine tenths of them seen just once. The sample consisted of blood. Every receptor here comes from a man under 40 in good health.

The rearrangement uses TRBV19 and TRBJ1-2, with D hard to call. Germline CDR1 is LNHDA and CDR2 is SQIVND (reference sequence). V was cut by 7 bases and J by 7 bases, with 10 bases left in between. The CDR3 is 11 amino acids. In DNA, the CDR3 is TGTGCCAGTACGGAAGGTTTTGGCTACACCTTC. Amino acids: CASTEGFGYTF.

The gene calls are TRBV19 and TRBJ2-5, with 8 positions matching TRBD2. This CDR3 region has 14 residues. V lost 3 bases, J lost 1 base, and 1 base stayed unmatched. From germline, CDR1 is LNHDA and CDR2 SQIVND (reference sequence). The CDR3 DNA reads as TGTGCCAGTAGTATCACTAGCGGCCAAGAGACCCAGTACTTC. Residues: CASSITSGQETQYF.

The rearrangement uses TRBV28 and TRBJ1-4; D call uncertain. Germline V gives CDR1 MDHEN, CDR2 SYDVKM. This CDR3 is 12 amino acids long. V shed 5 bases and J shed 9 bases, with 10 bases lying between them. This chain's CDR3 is CASSEGGKKLFF. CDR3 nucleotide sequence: TGTGCCAGCAGTGAGGGTGGGAAAAAACTGTTTTTT.

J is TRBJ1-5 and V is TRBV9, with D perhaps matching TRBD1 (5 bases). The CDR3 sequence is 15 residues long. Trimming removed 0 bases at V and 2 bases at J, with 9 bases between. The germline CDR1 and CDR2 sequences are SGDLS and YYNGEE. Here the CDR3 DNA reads TGTGCCAGCAGCGTAGCTGGGGGTGGCAATCAGCCCCAGCATTTT. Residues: CASSVAGGGNQPQHF.

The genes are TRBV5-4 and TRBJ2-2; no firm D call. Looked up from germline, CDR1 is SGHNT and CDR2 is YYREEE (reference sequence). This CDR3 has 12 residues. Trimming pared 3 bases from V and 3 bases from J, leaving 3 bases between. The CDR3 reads CASSYYTGELFF. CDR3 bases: TGTGCCAGCAGCTATTACACCGGGGAGCTGTTTTTT.

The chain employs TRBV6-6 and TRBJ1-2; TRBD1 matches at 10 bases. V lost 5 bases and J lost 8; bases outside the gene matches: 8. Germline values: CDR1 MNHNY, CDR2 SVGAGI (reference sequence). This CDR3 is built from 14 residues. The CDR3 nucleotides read TGTGCCAGCAGTACCTCCGACAGGGGGCAAGGCTACACCTTC. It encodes CASSTSDRGQGYTF.

The CDR3 DNA reads TGTGCCAGCAGTTTATGGCAGGGAGATTCACCCCTCCACTTT. Its protein product is CASSLWQGDSPLHF. The chain recombines TRBV28 with TRBJ1-6; D is perhaps TRBD1 (5 bases). The CDR3 has 14 amino acids. Germline V gives CDR1 MDHEN, CDR2 SYDVKM. Between the trimmed V and J ends, which lost 0 bases and 8 bases, there was a span of 8 bases.

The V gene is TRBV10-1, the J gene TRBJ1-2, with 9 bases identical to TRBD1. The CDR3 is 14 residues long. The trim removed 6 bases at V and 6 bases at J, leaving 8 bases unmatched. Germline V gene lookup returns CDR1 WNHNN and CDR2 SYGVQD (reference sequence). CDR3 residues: CASSLGTGTDGYTF. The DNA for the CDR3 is TGCGCCAGCAGCCTCGGGACAGGGACAGATGGCTACACCTTC.

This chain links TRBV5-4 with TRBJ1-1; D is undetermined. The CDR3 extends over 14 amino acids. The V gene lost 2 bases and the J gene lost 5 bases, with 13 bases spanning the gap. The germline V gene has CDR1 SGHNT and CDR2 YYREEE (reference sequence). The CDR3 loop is CASSLAGSMTEAFF. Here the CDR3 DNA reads TGTGCCAGCAGCTTAGCGGGGTCGATGACTGAAGCTTTCTTT.